The T cell receptor (beta chain) described here comes from a study of human T cells and chemical hapten exposure. Time point noted: patch test 1, 2 weeks after DPC sensitization. Regarding treatment: therapeutic diphenylcyclopropenone sensitization with weekly scalp DPC. RNA extraction used unfractionated whole blood as the source of total RNA. Germline V gene data show CDR1 as GTSNPN and CDR2 as SVGIG (reference sequence). This CDR3 has 14 amino acids. The V gene lost 1 base and the J gene lost 3 bases, with 13 bases spanning the gap. One entry per CDR3 protein, called by TCRdb with MiXCR from the RACE reads. The sample shows approximately 34,000 distinct CDR3 sequences, more than 6% of them seen only once.

The receptor's source is a woman aged 25-40 years with alopecia areata. Some clones in this sample may be carry-over from other donors' samples. The starting material was whole blood, obtained in connection with sensitization to the hapten diphenylcyclopropenone (DPC). The genes are TRBV30 and TRBJ2-7; D may match TRBD1 or TRBD2 (5 bases each). Written as DNA, the CDR3 is TGTGCCTGGAGTGGACGGGGCTTGAACTACGAGCAGTACTTC. This gives the protein CAWSGRGLNYEQYF.